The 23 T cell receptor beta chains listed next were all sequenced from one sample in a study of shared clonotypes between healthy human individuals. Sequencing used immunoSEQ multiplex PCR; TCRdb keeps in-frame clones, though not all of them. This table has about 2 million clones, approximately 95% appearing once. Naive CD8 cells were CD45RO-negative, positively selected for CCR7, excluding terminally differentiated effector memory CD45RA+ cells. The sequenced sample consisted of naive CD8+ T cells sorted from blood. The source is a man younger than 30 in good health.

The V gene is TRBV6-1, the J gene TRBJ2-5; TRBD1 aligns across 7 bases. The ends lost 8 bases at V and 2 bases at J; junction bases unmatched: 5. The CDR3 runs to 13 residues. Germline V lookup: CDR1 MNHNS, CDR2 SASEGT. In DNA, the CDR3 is TGTGCCAGCGACACAGGGGTACAAGAGACCCAGTACTTC. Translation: CASDTGVQETQYF.

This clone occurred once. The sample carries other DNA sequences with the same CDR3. This CDR3 reads CASSPGSYEQYF. In DNA form, the CDR3 reads TGTGCCAGCAGTCCAGGGTCCTACGAGCAGTACTTC. The J gene is TRBJ2-7, the V gene TRBV6-5; perhaps TRBD1 as D (5 bases). This CDR3 has 12 amino acids. Germline CDR1 is MNHEY and CDR2 is SVGAGI. V dropped 5 bases and J dropped 1 base, with 6 bases sitting between them.

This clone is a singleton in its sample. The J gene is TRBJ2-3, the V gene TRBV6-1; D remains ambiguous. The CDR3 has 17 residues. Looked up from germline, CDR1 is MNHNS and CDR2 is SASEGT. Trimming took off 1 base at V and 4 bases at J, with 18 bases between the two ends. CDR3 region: CASSEDQSNGRADTQYF. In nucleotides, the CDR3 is TGTGCCAGCAGTGAAGACCAATCCAATGGTAGGGCAGATACGCAGTATTTT.

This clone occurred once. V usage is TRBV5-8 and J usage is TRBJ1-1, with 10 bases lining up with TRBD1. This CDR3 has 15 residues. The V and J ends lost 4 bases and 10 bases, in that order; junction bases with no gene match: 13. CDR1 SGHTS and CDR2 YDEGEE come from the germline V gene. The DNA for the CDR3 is TGTGCCAGCAGCCCCGTGGGACAGGGGTTTTGGGCAGCTTTCTTT. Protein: CASSPVGQGFWAAFF.

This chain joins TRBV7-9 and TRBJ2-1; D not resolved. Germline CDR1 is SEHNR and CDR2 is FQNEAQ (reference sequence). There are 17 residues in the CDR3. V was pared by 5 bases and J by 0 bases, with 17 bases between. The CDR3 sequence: CASSDTLTEGSYNEQFF. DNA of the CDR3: TGTGCCAGCAGCGACACCCTTACTGAAGGCTCCTACAATGAGCAGTTCTTC.

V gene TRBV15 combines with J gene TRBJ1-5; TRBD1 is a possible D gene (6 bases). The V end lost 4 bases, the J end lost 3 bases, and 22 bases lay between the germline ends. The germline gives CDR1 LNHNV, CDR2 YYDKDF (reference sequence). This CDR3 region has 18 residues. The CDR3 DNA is TGTGCCACCAGCACTTCAGGGGACCCTAAACCTTACAATCAGCCCCAGCATTTT. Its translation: CATSTSGDPKPYNQPQHF.

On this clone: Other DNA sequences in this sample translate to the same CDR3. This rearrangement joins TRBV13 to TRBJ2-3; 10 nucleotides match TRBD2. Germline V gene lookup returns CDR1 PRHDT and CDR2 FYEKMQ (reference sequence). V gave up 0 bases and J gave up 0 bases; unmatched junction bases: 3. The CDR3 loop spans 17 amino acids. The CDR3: CASSLGLAGTSTDTQYF. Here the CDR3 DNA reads TGTGCCAGCAGCTTAGGACTAGCGGGGACCAGCACAGATACGCAGTATTTT. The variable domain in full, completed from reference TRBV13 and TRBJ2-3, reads AAGVIQSPRHLIKEKRETATLKCYPIPRHDTVYWYQQGPGQDPQFLISFYEKMQSDKGSIPDRFSAQQFSDYHSELNMSSLELGDSALYFCASSLGLAGTSTDTQYFGPGTRLTVL.

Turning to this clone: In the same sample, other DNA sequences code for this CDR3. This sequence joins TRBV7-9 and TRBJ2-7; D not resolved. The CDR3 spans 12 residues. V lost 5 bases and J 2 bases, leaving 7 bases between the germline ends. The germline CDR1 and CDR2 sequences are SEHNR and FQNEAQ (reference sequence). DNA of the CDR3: TGTGCCAGCAGCGCTGGGGCCTACGAGCAGTACTTC. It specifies CASSAGAYEQYF.

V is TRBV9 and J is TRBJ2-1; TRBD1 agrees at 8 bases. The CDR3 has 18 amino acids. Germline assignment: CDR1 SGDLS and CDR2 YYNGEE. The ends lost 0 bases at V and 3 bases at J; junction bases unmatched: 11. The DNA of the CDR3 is TGTGCCAGCAGCGTAGAGACAGGGGTCCTCGGTAACTACAATGAGCAGTTCTTC. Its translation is CASSVETGVLGNYNEQFF. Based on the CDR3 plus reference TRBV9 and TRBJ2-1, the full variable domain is DSGVTQTPKHLITATGQRVTLRCSPRSGDLSVYWYQQSLDQGLQFLIQYYNGEERAKGNILERFSAQQFPDLHSELNLSSLELGDSALYFCASSVETGVLGNYNEQFFGPGTRLTVL.

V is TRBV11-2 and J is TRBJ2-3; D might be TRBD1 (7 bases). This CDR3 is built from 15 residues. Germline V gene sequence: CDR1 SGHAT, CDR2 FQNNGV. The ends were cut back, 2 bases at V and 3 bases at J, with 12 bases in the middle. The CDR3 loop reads CASSLTSGGTDTQYF. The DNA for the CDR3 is TGTGCCAGCAGCTTAACGTCAGGGGGGACAGATACGCAGTATTTT.

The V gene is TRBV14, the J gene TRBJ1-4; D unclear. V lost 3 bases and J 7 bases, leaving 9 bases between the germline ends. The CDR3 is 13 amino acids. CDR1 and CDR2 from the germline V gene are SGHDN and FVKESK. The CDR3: CASSQEFGEKLFF. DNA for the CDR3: TGTGCCAGCAGCCAGGAGTTTGGTGAAAAACTGTTTTTT.

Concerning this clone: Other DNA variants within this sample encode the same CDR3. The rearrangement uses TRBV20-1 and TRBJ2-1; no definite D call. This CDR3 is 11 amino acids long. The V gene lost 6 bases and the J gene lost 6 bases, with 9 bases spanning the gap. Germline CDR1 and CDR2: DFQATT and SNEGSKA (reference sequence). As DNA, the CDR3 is TGCAGTGCGTGGGCAGGCAATGAGCAGTTCTTC. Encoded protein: CSAWAGNEQFF.

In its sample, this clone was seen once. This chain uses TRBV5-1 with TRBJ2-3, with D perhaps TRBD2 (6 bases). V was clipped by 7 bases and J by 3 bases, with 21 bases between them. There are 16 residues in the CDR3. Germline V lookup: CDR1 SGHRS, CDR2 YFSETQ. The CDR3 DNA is TGCGCCAGCGTCCCGGGGAGGCCCGGAGTGACAGATACGCAGTATTTT. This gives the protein CASVPGRPGVTDTQYF.

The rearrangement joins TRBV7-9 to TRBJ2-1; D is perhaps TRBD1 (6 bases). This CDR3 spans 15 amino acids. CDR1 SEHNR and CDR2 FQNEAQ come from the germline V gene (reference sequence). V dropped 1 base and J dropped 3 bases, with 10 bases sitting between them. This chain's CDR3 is CASSLGTEDYNEQFF. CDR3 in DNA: TGTGCCAGCAGCTTAGGGACAGAGGACTACAATGAGCAGTTCTTC.

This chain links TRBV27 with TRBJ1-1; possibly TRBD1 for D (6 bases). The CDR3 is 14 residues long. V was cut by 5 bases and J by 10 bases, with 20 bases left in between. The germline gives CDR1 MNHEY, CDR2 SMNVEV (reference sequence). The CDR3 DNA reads TGTGCCAGCAGTCGCGTTGGGGGGGGCGCAGGAGCTTTCTTT. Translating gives CASSRVGGGAGAFF.

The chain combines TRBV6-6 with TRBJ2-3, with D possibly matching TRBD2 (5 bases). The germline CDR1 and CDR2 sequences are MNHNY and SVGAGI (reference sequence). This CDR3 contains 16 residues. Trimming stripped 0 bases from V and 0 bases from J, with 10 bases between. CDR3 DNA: TGTGCCAGCAGTTACTCGAATGGCGGGAGCACAGATACGCAGTATTTT. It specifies CASSYSNGGSTDTQYF.

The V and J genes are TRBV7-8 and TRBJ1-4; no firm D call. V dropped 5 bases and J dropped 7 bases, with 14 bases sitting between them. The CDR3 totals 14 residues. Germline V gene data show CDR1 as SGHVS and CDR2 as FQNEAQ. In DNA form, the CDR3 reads TGTGCCAGCAGCCGGGAGGTAGAGATTGAAAAACTGTTTTTT. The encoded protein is CASSREVEIEKLFF.

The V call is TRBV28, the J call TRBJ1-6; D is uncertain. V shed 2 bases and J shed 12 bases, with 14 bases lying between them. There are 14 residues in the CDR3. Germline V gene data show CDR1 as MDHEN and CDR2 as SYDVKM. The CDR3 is CASSLTGYSGPLHF. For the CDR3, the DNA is TGTGCCAGCAGTTTAACGGGATATAGTGGACCCCTCCACTTT. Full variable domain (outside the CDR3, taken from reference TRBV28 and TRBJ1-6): DVKVTQSSRYLVKRTGEKVFLECVQDMDHENMFWYRQDPGLGLRLIYFSYDVKMKEKGDIPEGYSVSREKKERFSLILESASTNQTSMYLCASSLTGYSGPLHFGNGTRLTVT.

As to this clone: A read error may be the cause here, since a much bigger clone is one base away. The CDR3 DNA follows: TGTGCCAGCAGCTTAGAGACCGGGGAGCTGTTTTTT. This encodes CASSLETGELFF. V and J are TRBV7-2 and TRBJ2-2, with no clear D. Between the trimmed V and J ends, which lost 1 base and 5 bases, there was a span of 2 bases. Germline lookup yields CDR1 SGHTA and CDR2 FQGNSA. This CDR3 is built from 12 residues.

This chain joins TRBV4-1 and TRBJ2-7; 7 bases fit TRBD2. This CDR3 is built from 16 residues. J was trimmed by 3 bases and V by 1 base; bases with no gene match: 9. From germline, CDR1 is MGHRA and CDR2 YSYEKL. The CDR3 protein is CASSQGTFGGIYEQYF. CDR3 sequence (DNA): TGCGCCAGCAGCCAAGGGACTTTCGGGGGGATCTACGAGCAGTACTTC.

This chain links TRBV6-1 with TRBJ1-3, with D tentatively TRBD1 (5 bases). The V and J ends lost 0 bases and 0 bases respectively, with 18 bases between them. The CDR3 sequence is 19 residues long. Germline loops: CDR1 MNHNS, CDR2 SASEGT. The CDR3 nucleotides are TGTGCCAGCAGTGAAGCGGACTTACAGGTCCTGAGCTCTGGAAACACCATATATTTT. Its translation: CASSEADLQVLSSGNTIYF.

This CDR3 is CASSEQGPTEAFF. The CDR3 DNA follows: TGCGCCAGCAGCGAACAGGGACCAACTGAAGCTTTCTTT. This chain uses TRBV4-1 with TRBJ1-1, with D possibly matching TRBD1 (6 bases). Germline V lookup: CDR1 MGHRA, CDR2 YSYEKL. V gave up 5 bases and J gave up 5 bases, with 12 bases separating them. This CDR3 is 13 amino acids long.

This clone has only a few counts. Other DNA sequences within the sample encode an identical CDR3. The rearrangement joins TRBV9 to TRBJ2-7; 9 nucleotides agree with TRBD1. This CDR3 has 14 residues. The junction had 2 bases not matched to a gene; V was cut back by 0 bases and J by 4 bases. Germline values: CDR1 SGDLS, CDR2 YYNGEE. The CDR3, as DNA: TGTGCCAGCAGCGTAGGGGGACAGGGTTACGAGCAGTACTTC. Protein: CASSVGGQGYEQYF.